The 25 T cell receptor beta chains below were found in one sample sequenced in a study of blood T cell repertoires in COVID-19. Data came from immunoSEQ multiplex PCR; TCRdb stores just in-frame clones and leaves some out. The repertoire holds more than 90,000 clones, with around 87% as singletons. The sequenced sample consisted of peripheral blood. Receptors originate from a young woman with acute or convalescent COVID-19.

The rearrangement joins TRBV7-3 to TRBJ1-2; 8 positions agree with TRBD1. CDR1 is SGHTA and CDR2 is FQGTGA in the germline V gene. V shed 5 bases and J 7 bases; nucleotides not matched to a gene: 9. CDR3 length equals 14 residues. The CDR3, as DNA: TGTGCCAGCAGCCCTGGACAGGGAATGGGTGGCTACACCTTC. This codes for CASSPGQGMGGYTF.

V usage is TRBV19 and J usage is TRBJ1-3, with no clear D. V was shortened by 5 bases and J by 0 bases, with 11 bases between the two germline ends. The V gene's germline CDR1 is LNHDA and CDR2 SQIVND (reference sequence). The CDR3 is 15 amino acids. The CDR3 loop is CASSRSRGSGNTIYF. The CDR3 coding sequence is TGTGCCAGTAGTCGGAGCCGGGGCTCTGGAAACACCATATATTTT.

The chain uses TRBV27 and TRBJ1-1; possibly TRBD1 for D (5 bases). Germline V gene data show CDR1 as MNHEY and CDR2 as SMNVEV (reference sequence). V gave up 6 bases and J gave up 1 base, with 18 bases separating them. This CDR3 comprises 16 residues. CDR3 bases: TGTGCCAGCAGCCCCGGGCGGGGCAATCGGAACACTGAAGCTTTCTTT. Translated, it gives CASSPGRGNRNTEAFF.

The rearrangement uses TRBV29-1 and TRBJ1-1; no firm D call. CDR3 length equals 12 residues. Germline V gene sequence: CDR1 SQVTM, CDR2 ANQGSEA. V lost 6 bases and J 3 bases, leaving 11 bases between the germline ends. CDR3 loop: CSVGKGYTEAFF. Written as DNA, the CDR3 is TGCAGCGTCGGGAAAGGGTACACTGAAGCTTTCTTT.

V usage is TRBV6-5 and J usage is TRBJ2-3; 7 bases map to TRBD1. The germline gives CDR1 MNHEY, CDR2 SVGAGI. The trim removed 4 bases at V and 2 bases at J, leaving 3 bases unmatched. The CDR3 contains 14 residues. The CDR3 spells CASSSGTATDTQYF. DNA for the CDR3: TGTGCCAGCAGTTCCGGGACAGCCACAGATACGCAGTATTTT.

V gene TRBV3-1 (or the pseudogene TRBV3-2) combines with J gene TRBJ2-3; a weak D match, TRBD2 (5 bases). The V gene's germline CDR1 is LGHDT and CDR2 YNNKEL (reference sequence). The CDR3 is 16 amino acids. V was trimmed by 0 bases and J by 5 bases, leaving 15 bases between them. The CDR3, as DNA: TGTGCCAGCAGCCAAGAGCTTCCGGACTCGCAAGATACGCAGTATTTT. Its protein product is CASSQELPDSQDTQYF.

The chain recombines TRBV3-1 (or the pseudogene TRBV3-2) with TRBJ2-7; 8 bases fit TRBD2. The V gene end was trimmed by 1 base and the J gene end by 2 bases; junction bases not matched to a gene: 4. The V gene's germline CDR1 is LGHDT and CDR2 YNNKEL (reference sequence). The CDR3 is 15 amino acids. The chain's CDR3 is CASSQGSGGTYEQYF. CDR3 sequence (DNA): TGTGCCAGCAGCCAAGGCAGCGGGGGAACCTACGAGCAGTACTTC.

The chain employs TRBV19 and TRBJ1-2; tentative D call: TRBD1 (6 bases). CDR1 and CDR2 (germline): LNHDA, SQIVND (reference sequence). The CDR3 runs to 14 residues. The germline V and J ends were trimmed by 6 bases and 2 bases, with 13 bases remaining between them. CDR3 in amino acids: CASRADTGNYGYTF. CDR3 sequence (DNA): TGTGCCAGTAGGGCCGATACAGGGAACTATGGCTACACCTTC.

This clone was seen once. This chain links TRBV4-1 with TRBJ1-6; D is uncertain. The length of the CDR3 is 12 residues. Germline-derived CDR1 and CDR2 are MGHRA and YSYEKL. V shed 0 bases and J shed 12 bases, with 6 bases lying between them. The CDR3 DNA reads as TGCGCCAGCAGCCAAGATCGGGTACCCCTCCACTTT. It codes for CASSQDRVPLHF.

The genes are TRBV3-1 (or the pseudogene TRBV3-2) and TRBJ2-4; 8 bases are a match to TRBD2. The CDR3 spans 14 residues. V trimming: 3 bases; J trimming: 8 bases; junction bases outside the gene matches: 6. Germline V gene lookup returns CDR1 LGHDT and CDR2 YNNKEL (reference sequence). Here the CDR3 reads CASSQGTSQYIQYF. CDR3 sequence (DNA): TGTGCCAGCAGCCAGGGGACTAGTCAGTACATTCAGTACTTC.

The chain recombines TRBV4-1 with TRBJ2-7; tentatively, D is TRBD2 (6 bases). Trimming cost V 7 bases and J 3 bases, with 19 bases left between them. Germline assignment: CDR1 MGHRA and CDR2 YSYEKL. The CDR3 length is 15 residues. The CDR3 region is CASTPTGTDFYEQYF. CDR3 DNA: TGCGCCAGCACCCCTACCGGGACTGACTTCTACGAGCAGTACTTC.

This rearrangement joins TRBV7-9 to TRBJ2-2; 7 bases agree with TRBD2. The germline gives CDR1 SEHNR, CDR2 FQNEAQ (reference sequence). This CDR3 spans 16 amino acids. V shed 5 bases and J 4 bases; nucleotides not matched to a gene: 10. The CDR3 spells CASSPLVGGGTGELFF. The CDR3 coding sequence is TGTGCCAGCAGCCCCCTCGTGGGGGGGGGCACCGGGGAGCTGTTTTTT. The full variable domain, its missing parts supplied by reference TRBV7-9 and TRBJ2-2, is DTGVSQNPRHKITKRGQNVTFRCDPISEHNRLYWYRQTLGQGPEFLTYFQNEAQLEKSRLLSDRFSAERPKGSFSTLEIQRTEQGDSAMYLCASSPLVGGGTGELFFGEGSRLTVL.

The rearrangement joins TRBV27 to TRBJ1-4; the D gene is possibly TRBD1 (6 bases). CDR1 is MNHEY and CDR2 is SMNVEV in the germline V gene (reference sequence). Trimming removed 7 bases from V and 5 bases from J, with 20 bases in between. This CDR3 has 16 residues. The DNA of the CDR3 is TGTGCCAGCAAGGGAATCCCGGCAGGACAGAATGAAAAACTGTTTTTT. Translation: CASKGIPAGQNEKLFF.

The chain employs TRBV2 and TRBJ1-5, with TRBD1 matching over 8 bases. Germline V lookup: CDR1 SNHLY, CDR2 FYNNEI. This CDR3 has 15 amino acids. J lost 11 bases, V lost 0 bases, and 9 bases had no gene match. CDR3 loop: CASSEAHRGSQAQHF. DNA of the CDR3: TGTGCCAGCAGTGAAGCGCACAGGGGGTCACAGGCCCAGCATTTT.

The chain combines TRBV6-5 with TRBJ2-7, with D possibly matching TRBD2 (6 bases). Trimming removed 6 bases from V and 3 bases from J, with 18 bases in between. The CDR3 sequence is 15 residues long. Germline V gene data show CDR1 as MNHEY and CDR2 as SVGAGI. The CDR3 reads CASRSTGTSSYEQYF. As DNA, the CDR3 is TGTGCCAGCAGAAGTACCGGGACTTCGAGCTACGAGCAGTACTTC.

This rearrangement joins TRBV2 to TRBJ1-4, with 9 nucleotides matching TRBD1. V lost 9 bases, J lost 8 bases, and 10 bases stayed unmatched. CDR3 length equals 14 residues. Per germline, CDR1 SNHLY and CDR2 FYNNEI. The CDR3 loop is CASERTGAREKLFF. The CDR3 DNA reads TGTGCCAGTGAGAGGACAGGGGCTAGAGAAAAACTGTTTTTT.

The rearrangement links TRBV5-1 to TRBJ1-4; 12 bases agree with TRBD1. The CDR3 totals 15 residues. Per the germline V gene, CDR1 is SGHRS and CDR2 is YFSETQ. Germline trimming cut 5 bases from V and 7 bases from J; bases unmatched to any gene: 6. CDR3 amino acids: CASRLGTGGGEKLFF. In nucleotides, the CDR3 is TGCGCCAGCAGGCTAGGGACAGGGGGCGGTGAAAAACTGTTTTTT.

This chain joins TRBV11-3 and TRBJ1-1; D remains ambiguous. Germline V CDR1 and CDR2: SGHNT, YENEEA. The ends were cut back, 1 base at V and 10 bases at J, with 7 bases in the middle. The CDR3 sequence is 11 residues long. This chain's CDR3 is CASSLVGRAFF. DNA of the CDR3: TGTGCCAGCAGCTTAGTGGGCCGAGCTTTCTTT. The complete variable domain, with remaining parts taken from reference TRBV11-3 and TRBJ1-1, reads EAGVVQSPRYKIIEKKQPVAFWCNPISGHNTLYWYLQNLGQGPELLIRYENEEAVDDSQLPKDRFSAERLKGVDSTLKIQPAELGDSAVYLCASSLVGRAFFGQGTRLTVV.

V usage is TRBV6-5 and J usage is TRBJ2-7, with 10 bases lining up with TRBD2. After removal of 0 bases from V and 2 bases from J, the junction contained 1 base not matched to a gene. This CDR3 is built from 15 residues. Germline V gene lookup returns CDR1 MNHEY and CDR2 SVGAGI. CDR3 amino acids: CASSYSLAGAYEQYF. CDR3 DNA: TGTGCCAGCAGTTACTCCCTAGCGGGGGCCTACGAGCAGTACTTC.

The chain recombines TRBV5-1 with TRBJ2-2, with TRBD1 matching 9 bases. There are 14 residues in the CDR3. The V gene end was trimmed by 9 bases and the J gene end by 3 bases; junction bases not matched to a gene: 6. Germline V CDR1 and CDR2: SGHRS, YFSETQ. The CDR3 nucleotides are TGCGCCACCGGACAGGGGCTGGACACCGGGGAGCTGTTTTTT. It encodes CATGQGLDTGELFF.

This clone was detected a few times. The chain combines TRBV3-1 (or the pseudogene TRBV3-2) with TRBJ1-6; 12 bases line up with TRBD1. CDR1 and CDR2 (germline): LGHDT, YNNKEL (reference sequence). V lost 4 bases to trimming and J lost 11 bases; unmatched junction nucleotides: 18. The CDR3 totals 19 residues. The chain's CDR3 is CASSPRDRGRLGSGAPLHF. CDR3 DNA sequence: TGTGCCAGCAGCCCCCGGGACAGGGGGCGCTTGGGGTCCGGTGCACCCCTCCACTTT.

J is TRBJ1-6 and V is TRBV4-2, with a weak D call TRBD1 (6 bases). V was cut by 0 bases and J by 9 bases, with 12 bases left in between. The CDR3 is made up of 15 amino acids. The V gene's germline CDR1 is LGHNA and CDR2 YNFKEQ. The CDR3 DNA is TGTGCCAGCAGCCAAGAGGCAGGGGTGGTTTCACCCCTCCACTTT. Encoded protein: CASSQEAGVVSPLHF.

This clone was seen more than once but under ten times. The DNA of the CDR3 is TGTGCCAGCAGCCCTTGGGGGCTAAACACTGAAGCTTTCTTT. It yields the protein CASSPWGLNTEAFF. The chain uses TRBV21-1 and TRBJ1-1; TRBD1 is taken as the D call from the table, unchecked against the DNA. TRBV21-1 represents a pseudogene. This CDR3 comprises 14 residues.

The chain joins TRBV5-8 to TRBJ2-7; D gene unclear. Germline CDR1 SGHTS, CDR2 YDEGEE. This CDR3 has 12 residues. V lost 4 bases to trimming and J lost 0 bases, with 5 bases between them. For the CDR3, the DNA is TGTGCCAGCAGCCTCTCCTCCTACGAGCAGTACTTC. This translates into CASSLSSYEQYF.

J is TRBJ1-4 and V is TRBV6-6; 7 nucleotides agree with TRBD1. J was trimmed by 6 bases and V by 11 bases; bases with no gene match: 9. Germline-derived CDR1 and CDR2 are MNHNY and SVGAGI (reference sequence). The CDR3 runs 13 residues. The CDR3 is CAGSTGKDEKLFF. The CDR3 DNA is TGTGCCGGCTCGACAGGGAAGGATGAAAAACTGTTTTTT.